The 12 T cell receptor beta chains below all came from one sample that was sequenced in a study of blood T cell repertoires in COVID-19. Clones were read by immunoSEQ multiplex PCR, and TCRdb kept only the in-frame ones, dropping some. Counted here are about 200,000 clones, about nine tenths occurring once; the ten biggest clones make up approximately 1.5%. Sequencing input: peripheral blood. The receptors derive from a man between 18 and 29 years old with active or convalescent COVID-19.

The chain uses TRBV14 and TRBJ1-4; TRBD1 matches at 9 bases. The junction had 14 bases not matched to a gene; V was cut back by 6 bases and J by 6 bases. The CDR3 consists of 17 residues. Per germline, CDR1 SGHDN and CDR2 FVKESK. The CDR3 region is CASSLNTRTGEDEKLFF. CDR3 DNA: TGTGCCAGCAGTCTAAACACCCGGACAGGGGAGGATGAAAAACTGTTTTTT.

J is TRBJ1-2 and V is TRBV5-1; possibly TRBD1 for D (6 bases). Germline assignment: CDR1 SGHRS and CDR2 YFSETQ. CDR3 length: 15 residues. V lost 0 bases and J lost 3, with 12 bases in between. CDR3 sequence reads: CASSLDPQGDYGYTF. The CDR3 region has the DNA TGCGCCAGCAGCTTGGACCCACAGGGCGACTATGGCTACACCTTC.

The V gene is TRBV11-2, the J gene TRBJ1-1; no clear D gene. CDR1 is SGHAT, CDR2 FQNNGV, per germline. V was trimmed by 5 bases and J by 1 base, leaving 8 bases between them. The CDR3 is 13 residues long. Here the CDR3 DNA reads TGTGCCAGCAGCCTTAGAGCGAACACTGAAGCTTTCTTT. This gives the protein CASSLRANTEAFF.

V gene TRBV5-1 combines with J gene TRBJ1-2; TRBD1 agrees at 7 bases. CDR3 length equals 13 residues. Unmatched junction bases numbered 2, after V lost 4 bases and J lost 2 bases. Germline V gene data show CDR1 as SGHRS and CDR2 as YFSETQ. CDR3 amino acids: CASSPGQNYGYTF. The CDR3 region has the DNA TGCGCCAGCAGCCCGGGACAGAACTATGGCTACACCTTC.

Turning to this clone: Other DNA sequences in this specimen translate into the identical CDR3. The rearrangement links TRBV19 to TRBJ1-1; D might be TRBD1 (5 bases). From germline, CDR1 is LNHDA and CDR2 SQIVND (reference sequence). The CDR3 spans 14 residues. Trimming removed 3 bases from V and 4 bases from J, with 12 bases in between. The CDR3 sequence: CASSIGAGGTEAFF. The CDR3 DNA follows: TGTGCCAGTAGTATTGGTGCGGGGGGCACTGAAGCTTTCTTT.

The chain has TRBV5-1 and TRBJ2-7, with 11 bases identical to TRBD2. V lost 0 bases, J lost 1 base, and 0 bases stayed unmatched. Per the germline V gene, CDR1 is SGHRS and CDR2 is YFSETQ. This CDR3 contains 15 residues. The DNA of the CDR3 is TGCGCCAGCAGCTTGGGACTAGCGGGGTCCTACGAGCAGTACTTC. The encoded protein is CASSLGLAGSYEQYF.

The V gene is TRBV11-2, the J gene TRBJ2-1, with D hard to call. Between the trimmed V and J ends, which lost 4 bases and 2 bases, there was a span of 6 bases. Germline V CDR1 and CDR2: SGHAT, FQNNGV. The CDR3 spans 13 residues. The CDR3 here is CASSSTTYNEQFF. CDR3 nucleotide sequence: TGTGCCAGCAGCTCTACCACCTACAATGAGCAGTTCTTC.

This sequence joins TRBV7-6 and TRBJ2-1, with TRBD2 matching 12 bases. The CDR3 is 15 residues long. Germline V CDR1 and CDR2: SGHVS, FNYEAQ. Trimming at V came to 5 bases and at J to 4 bases, leaving 3 bases not matched to a gene. Here the CDR3 reads CASSTSGGSYNEQFF. The CDR3 DNA reads TGTGCCAGCAGCACTAGCGGGGGGAGTTACAATGAGCAGTTCTTC.

V usage is TRBV19 and J usage is TRBJ1-6; TRBD1 matches 9 bases. The CDR3 covers 16 residues. Germline lookup yields CDR1 LNHDA and CDR2 SQIVND (reference sequence). V was clipped by 6 bases and J by 2 bases; unmatched bases: 5. The CDR3 spells CASRTGTGPYNSPLHF. The CDR3 DNA is TGTGCCAGTAGAACTGGGACAGGGCCCTATAATTCACCCCTCCACTTT.

The rearrangement joins TRBV30 to TRBJ1-3; perhaps TRBD1 as D (6 bases). V was trimmed by 7 bases and J by 1 base, leaving 14 bases between them. The CDR3 consists of 14 residues. Per germline, CDR1 GTSNPN and CDR2 SVGIG (reference sequence). The CDR3 sequence: CASRTGFSGNTIYF. For the CDR3, the DNA is TGTGCCTCAAGAACAGGGTTTTCTGGAAACACCATATATTTT.

In this sample, this clone turned up once. This chain uses TRBV5-6 with TRBJ2-1; weak D call: TRBD1 (6 bases). The V end lost 2 bases, the J end lost 5 bases, and 17 bases lay between the germline ends. The germline gives CDR1 SGHDT, CDR2 YYEEEE. The CDR3 totals 16 residues. The CDR3 bases are TGTGCCAGCAGCTTACTGGTTGGGGGCCCGAACAATGAGCAGTTCTTC. Protein sequence: CASSLLVGGPNNEQFF.

For this clone: Other DNA sequences in this specimen translate into the identical CDR3. V is TRBV5-1 and J is TRBJ1-6, with D unclear. This CDR3 spans 14 amino acids. Germline-derived CDR1 and CDR2 are SGHRS and YFSETQ. V shed 0 bases and J shed 7 bases, with 8 bases lying between them. CDR3 sequence (DNA): TGCGCCAGCAGCTTGGTATCAGAAAATTCACCCCTCCACTTT. It yields the protein CASSLVSENSPLHF.